Below, 22 T cell receptor beta chains from the same sample are listed, as sequenced in a study of brain metastases from non-small cell lung cancer. Profiled with immunoSEQ multiplex PCR; TCRdb holds only in-frame clones, not every one. The table shows more than 650 clones, with 86% occurring only once. The specimen sequenced was tumor-adjacent normal tissue. These receptors all stem from a donor at least 40 years old with non-small cell lung cancer.

This clone was counted a few times. This chain uses TRBV12-3 or TRBV12-4 with TRBJ1-2, with 7 positions matching TRBD1. Trimming took 7 bases from V and 5 from J; bases not matched to a gene: 4. CDR3 length: 12 amino acids. CDR3 sequence reads: CASNQGGYGYTF. The CDR3 bases are TGTGCCAGCAACCAGGGGGGTTATGGCTACACCTTC.

The table lists this clone with a count of one. This chain joins TRBV19 and TRBJ1-3; D is unresolved. The CDR3 runs to 15 residues. The V end was cut by 4 bases, the J end by 0 bases, with 10 bases between. Germline loops: CDR1 LNHDA, CDR2 SQIVND (reference sequence). This chain's CDR3 is CASSKSGNSGNTIYF. DNA for the CDR3: TGTGCCAGTAGTAAAAGCGGGAACTCTGGAAACACCATATATTTT.

Within the sample, this clone is large. The V gene is TRBV12-3 or TRBV12-4, the J gene TRBJ1-2, with no clear D. Trimming cost V 3 bases and J 3 bases, with 5 bases left between them. The CDR3 is 12 residues long. The CDR3 loop reads CASSFGHYGYTF. CDR3 sequence (DNA): TGTGCCAGCAGTTTCGGCCACTATGGCTACACCTTC.

The chain uses TRBV12-3 or TRBV12-4 and TRBJ2-1; D uncertain. V dropped 10 bases and J dropped 3 bases, with 13 bases sitting between them. CDR3 size: 13 residues. The CDR3 sequence is CAIRLGHYNEQFF. In DNA, the CDR3 is TGTGCCATCCGCTTGGGCCACTACAATGAGCAGTTCTTC.

The chain has TRBV3-1 (or the pseudogene TRBV3-2) and TRBJ2-5; D uncertain. The germline gives CDR1 LGHDT, CDR2 YNNKEL (reference sequence). This CDR3 has 14 amino acids. V gave up 1 base and J gave up 1 base, with 7 bases separating them. CDR3 DNA sequence: TGTGCCAGCAGCCAAGGAGTAACCCAAGAGACCCAGTACTTC. As protein: CASSQGVTQETQYF.

This rearrangement joins TRBV27 to TRBJ2-7; TRBD2 agrees at 7 bases. This CDR3 has 16 amino acids. The trim removed 2 bases at V and 2 bases at J, leaving 9 bases unmatched. Per the germline V gene, CDR1 is MNHEY and CDR2 is SMNVEV (reference sequence). The CDR3 is CASSLKDGGSPYEQYF. CDR3 DNA: TGTGCCAGCAGTTTAAAGGACGGGGGGTCCCCCTACGAGCAGTACTTC.

J is TRBJ2-3 and V is TRBV14, with D unclear. The CDR3 loop spans 16 amino acids. CDR1 SGHDN and CDR2 FVKESK come from the germline V gene. V was clipped by 0 bases and J by 0 bases, with 10 bases between them. The CDR3 DNA reads TGTGCCAGCAGCCAAGAGAGAACAGAGAGCACAGATACGCAGTATTTT. It is translated as CASSQERTESTDTQYF.

The chain employs TRBV6-5 and TRBJ2-1; D is uncertain. The CDR3 loop spans 15 amino acids. V lost 4 bases and J lost 6, with 16 bases in between. Germline assignment: CDR1 MNHEY and CDR2 SVGAGI. The CDR3, as DNA: TGTGCCAGCAGTTCCCTCGGCACTACCACCAATGAGCAGTTCTTC. Its translation is CASSSLGTTTNEQFF.

The chain links TRBV30 to TRBJ2-4; 7 bases line up with TRBD1. CDR3 length: 15 residues. V lost 5 bases, J lost 0 bases, and 7 bases stayed unmatched. The V gene's germline CDR1 is GTSNPN and CDR2 SVGIG (reference sequence). The CDR3 DNA is TGTGCCTGGCGGACAGGAGCTCTAGCCAAAAACATTCAGTACTTC. Its protein is CAWRTGALAKNIQYF.

This chain links TRBV30 with TRBJ2-7; D gene unclear. The CDR3 extends over 11 amino acids. Per the germline V gene, CDR1 is GTSNPN and CDR2 is SVGIG (reference sequence). Trimming stripped 3 bases from V and 1 base from J, with 4 bases between. CDR3 nucleotide sequence: TGTGCCTGGAGCCTTTCCTACGAGCAGTACTTC. Translation gives CAWSLSYEQYF.

V is TRBV29-1 and J is TRBJ2-1; 12 nucleotides line up with TRBD1. After removal of 6 bases from V and 9 bases from J, the junction contained 6 bases not matched to a gene. The CDR3 has 13 residues. Germline CDR1 reads SQVTM; CDR2 reads ANQGSEA. CDR3 DNA sequence: TGCAGCGTATCCGGGACAGGGGGCCGTGAGCAGTTCTTC. This encodes CSVSGTGGREQFF.

CDR3 in amino acids: CASSLAQTGDQPQHF. The CDR3 DNA reads TGTGCCAGCAGCTTAGCCCAAACAGGGGATCAGCCCCAGCATTTT. This chain uses TRBV7-8 with TRBJ1-5; 7 bases map to TRBD1. Germline V gives CDR1 SGHVS, CDR2 FQNEAQ. The V segment lost 0 bases and the J segment 5 bases; nucleotides outside the gene matches: 4. The CDR3 has 15 residues. Full variable domain (remainder filled in from reference TRBV7-8 and TRBJ1-5): GAGVSQSPRYKVAKRGQDVALRCDPISGHVSLFWYQQALGQGPEFLTYFQNEAQLDKSGLPSDRFFAERPEGSVSTLKIQRTQQEDSAVYLCASSLAQTGDQPQHFGDGTRLSIL.

There are a few counts of this clone. The junction and the germline gene differ at one end; a read error may be behind it. This CDR3 is also generated by other DNA sequences in the sample. The CDR3 is CASSLTGGPSTEAFF. The CDR3 DNA follows: TGTGCCAGCAGCTTAACGGGGGGGCCCAGCACTGAAGCTTTTTTT. The V gene is TRBV7-3, the J gene TRBJ1-1; D possibly corresponds to TRBD1 (6 bases). CDR1 is SGHTA and CDR2 is FQGTGA in the germline V gene. This CDR3 region has 15 residues.

The V gene is TRBV7-9, the J gene TRBJ2-3, with 10 bases fitting TRBD2. The CDR3 is 17 amino acids. CDR1 SEHNR and CDR2 FQNEAQ come from the germline V gene (reference sequence). The J segment lost 1 base and the V segment lost 6 bases, leaving 10 bases of the junction unmatched. CDR3 nucleotide sequence: TGTGCCAGCAGTCCTGGGGCTAGCGGGAGCCGCACAGATACGCAGTATTTT. It encodes CASSPGASGSRTDTQYF.

This chain uses TRBV3-1 (or the pseudogene TRBV3-2) with TRBJ2-4; the D gene could be TRBD1 or TRBD2 (7 bases each). The CDR3 extends over 16 amino acids. The V gene lost 4 bases and the J gene lost 9 bases, with 22 bases spanning the gap. CDR1 LGHDT and CDR2 YNNKEL come from the germline V gene (reference sequence). The DNA of the CDR3 is TGTGCCAGCAGCCCCGGGACAGTAAGGAGGGAGGGCATTCAGTACTTC. As protein: CASSPGTVRREGIQYF.

The gene calls are TRBV12-2 and TRBJ2-3; the DNA was not compared with TRBD1, the D call given in the table. TRBV12-2 is tagged as a pseudogene. CDR3 size: 12 residues. The CDR3 loop is CASRYRDRGQYF. Written as DNA, the CDR3 is TGTGCAAGTCGCTACCGGGACAGGGGGCAATATTTT.

A note on this clone: The junction and the germline gene differ at one end; a read error may be behind it. The chain links TRBV7-9 to TRBJ2-1; 11 nucleotides agree with TRBD1. The CDR3 spans 14 residues. Per germline, CDR1 SEHNR and CDR2 FQNEAQ (reference sequence). The DNA for the CDR3 is TGTACCAGCAGCTTCGGGACAGGGGGAAATGAGCAGTTCTTC. Translation: CTSSFGTGGNEQFF.

There are a few counts of this clone. The V call is TRBV28, the J call TRBJ1-1; D is uncertain. This CDR3 is 14 amino acids long. CDR1 and CDR2 from the germline V gene are MDHEN and SYDVKM. V was cut by 5 bases and J by 0 bases, with 10 bases left in between. The CDR3: CASSRLLMNTEAFF. The CDR3 DNA sequence: TGTGCCAGCAGTCGACTGTTGATGAACACTGAAGCTTTCTTT.

The CDR3 here is CASRLTDSYGYTF. CDR3 DNA sequence: TGTGCCAGCAGACTGACAGACAGCTATGGCTACACCTTC. The V call is TRBV12-3 or TRBV12-4, the J call TRBJ1-2; maybe TRBD1 (5 bases). V was trimmed by 6 bases and J by 4 bases, leaving 12 bases between them. The CDR3 runs 13 residues.

In the case of this clone: An end of the junction does not agree with germline; a read error may underlie this. The chain employs TRBV27 and TRBJ1-1; 7 bases line up with TRBD1. CDR3 size: 13 residues. Germline V lookup: CDR1 MNHEY, CDR2 SMNVEV (reference sequence). The CDR3 spells CASSPRGRTEAFF. For the CDR3, the DNA is TGTGCCAGCAGTCCTAGGGGGCGGACTGAAGCTTTTTTT.

A few counts support this clone. The rearrangement links TRBV5-4 to TRBJ2-1; D possibly matches TRBD1 or TRBD2 (6 bases each). Trimming took off 0 bases at V and 6 bases at J, with 13 bases between the two ends. This CDR3 contains 15 residues. Germline V CDR1 and CDR2: SGHNT, YYREEE (reference sequence). The CDR3 sequence: CASSLEGGSSNEQFF. In nucleotides, the CDR3 is TGTGCCAGCAGCTTGGAAGGGGGGAGTTCCAATGAGCAGTTCTTC.

The CDR3 loop is CASRASGGAAEQFF. The CDR3, as DNA: TGTGCCAGCAGGGCTAGCGGGGGGGCAGCTGAGCAGTTCTTC. The chain has TRBV14 and TRBJ2-1, with 12 bases aligning to TRBD2. Trimming removed 6 bases from V and 9 bases from J; junction bases left unmatched: 6. The germline CDR1 and CDR2 sequences are SGHDN and FVKESK. The CDR3 has 14 amino acids.